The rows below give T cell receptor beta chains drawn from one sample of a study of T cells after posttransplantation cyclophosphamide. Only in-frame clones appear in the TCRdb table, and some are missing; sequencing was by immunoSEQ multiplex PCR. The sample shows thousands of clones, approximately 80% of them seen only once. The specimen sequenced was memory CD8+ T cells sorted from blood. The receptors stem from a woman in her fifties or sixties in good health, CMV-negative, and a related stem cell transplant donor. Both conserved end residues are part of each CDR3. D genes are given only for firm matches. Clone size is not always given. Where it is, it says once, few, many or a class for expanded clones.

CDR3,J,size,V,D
CASSQSLAGGSSYNEQFF,TRBJ2-1,once,TRBV4-3,TRBD2
CASSQGQGYNSPLHF,TRBJ1-6,NA,TRBV4-2,TRBD1
CASGKDRGRDYSNQPQHF,TRBJ1-5,NA,TRBV19,TRBD1
CASSSSTGGYNEQFF,TRBJ2-1,NA,TRBV27,TRBD2
CASSEEGATSYEQYF,TRBJ2-7,NA,TRBV6-1,NA
CVSGTVNTGELFF,TRBJ2-2,NA,TRBV28,TRBD2
CASPRWGGAPEAFF,TRBJ1-1,once,TRBV5-8,NA
CASSSDRWWNSPLHF,TRBJ1-6,NA,TRBV5-1,NA
CASSSFSGGATNEKLFF,TRBJ1-4,NA,TRBV27,NA
CASSSTSGGGSYNEQFF,TRBJ2-1,NA,TRBV7-3,TRBD2
CARGQSSSYNSPLHF,TRBJ1-6,NA,TRBV2,TRBD1
CASSPQGLGQPQHF,TRBJ1-5,NA,TRBV9,NA
CASSLTGRAEQFF,TRBJ2-1,NA,TRBV7-3,TRBD2
CASSLGHEQYF,TRBJ2-7,few,TRBV9,NA
CASSVPFYYEQYF,TRBJ2-7,NA,TRBV9,NA
CASRSGGWNTEAFF,TRBJ1-1,once,TRBV7-9,NA
CASSLGPSSYNEQFF,TRBJ2-1,NA,TRBV7-3,NA
CATSRDFDNFYGYTF,TRBJ1-2,NA,TRBV15,NA
CTSSLGTRIQETQYF,TRBJ2-5,NA,TRBV11-1,NA
CASSPDRNIQYF,TRBJ2-4,few,TRBV2,NA
CASSLPSRSSGNQETQYF,TRBJ2-5,NA,TRBV7-8,TRBD2
CASSTGQGFTEAFF,TRBJ1-1,NA,TRBV9,TRBD1
CASSTGQVLTREKLFF,TRBJ1-4,NA,TRBV5-6,TRBD1
CASSPGTGYEQYF,TRBJ2-7,NA,TRBV27,TRBD1
CASSQDKLFPPDTQYF,TRBJ2-3,once,TRBV4-3,NA
CASSVGRDRVNTGELFF,TRBJ2-2,NA,TRBV9,TRBD1
CASSLWLDSRSLYNEQFF,TRBJ2-1,NA,TRBV28,NA
CASSLVIGQGATNEKLFF,TRBJ1-4,few,TRBV7-9,TRBD1
CASSEREPSSYNEQFF,TRBJ2-1,few,TRBV19,TRBD2
CASSQDPAGGPDTQYF,TRBJ2-3,NA,TRBV4-2,TRBD2
CASSLAGFEAFF,TRBJ1-1,few,TRBV4-2,NA
CASSKYRGDPYEQYF,TRBJ2-7,NA,TRBV7-8,TRBD1
CASSLAGTPEGYGYTF,TRBJ1-2,NA,TRBV5-1,NA
CASSSSPNGELFF,TRBJ2-2,NA,TRBV7-7,NA
CASSPLESGETQYF,TRBJ2-5,NA,TRBV2,NA
CASSPLGGVITEAFF,TRBJ1-1,NA,TRBV7-9,TRBD1
CASSAITSGGYNEQFF,TRBJ2-1,NA,TRBV27,TRBD2
CASSYVLADAGKQYF,TRBJ2-7,NA,TRBV6-5,TRBD2
CASRPRTSLGDEQFF,TRBJ2-1,NA,TRBV6-5,TRBD2
CSVEGTGERETQYF,TRBJ2-5,NA,TRBV29-1,TRBD1
CASSLIQGDTQYF,TRBJ2-3,NA,TRBV27,NA
CASSQETLASGEQFF,TRBJ2-1,NA,TRBV4-1,NA
CATSPLALGGYTF,TRBJ1-2,few,TRBV15,NA
CASSDSGGADTQYF,TRBJ2-3,large,TRBV6-4,NA
CASSQEEGRVAGAGYNEQFF,TRBJ2-1,NA,TRBV4-3,TRBD2
CASSVRTGTSGFSYEQYF,TRBJ2-7,NA,TRBV7-2,TRBD2
CASSPQGVSYNSPLHF,TRBJ1-6,NA,TRBV4-2,TRBD1
CASSYSAVGGELFF,TRBJ2-2,NA,TRBV6-5,NA
CASSVGAGQDTQYF,TRBJ2-3,NA,TRBV9,NA
CASSFGGADTEAFF,TRBJ1-1,NA,TRBV5-6,NA
CASSMSGTDTQYF,TRBJ2-3,NA,TRBV19,NA
CASSLGMGGGTQYF,TRBJ2-3,NA,TRBV5-5,NA
CSVEVQDYEQYF,TRBJ2-7,NA,TRBV29-1,NA
CASSLLTGRSTVAKNIQYF,TRBJ2-4,NA,TRBV5-6,NA
CASIVGRDGELFF,TRBJ2-2,NA,TRBV2,NA